This TCR beta chain emerged from a study of cytomegalovirus exposure and HLA in healthy donors. Regarding the study as a whole: Equally common other TCR beta chains were less clonally expanded than HLA-associated ones, a later analysis found. Presence/absence analyses took donor sequencing depth as roughly uniform. Specificity for CMV antigens was confirmed in vitro for a few of the CMV-associated chains. In a later analysis, V- and J-gene trimming of beta chains associated with a DCLRE1C missense variant, replicated independently.

This PCR relied on a set of 60 Vbeta primers and 13 Jbeta primers. Sequenced by immunoSEQ multiplex PCR; TCRdb stores in-frame clones only, minus some. Counted here are 150,000 to 170,000 clones, more than 70% occurring once; the ten biggest clones make up 4.5% to 7%. The V gene's germline CDR1 is SEHNR and CDR2 FQNEAQ (reference sequence). The V end was cut by 1 base, the J end by 1 base, with 5 bases between. The CDR3 covers 15 residues. This clone was observed once. Its antigen remains unidentified. V and J are TRBV7-9 and TRBJ2-6; D is ambiguous. Sequencing was done on a sample of PBMCs. This sequence originates from a middle-aged woman in good health and CMV-seropositive. The CDR3 spells CASSLVKSGANVLTF. The DNA of the CDR3 is TGTGCCAGCAGCTTAGTCAAATCTGGGGCCAACGTCCTGACTTTC.